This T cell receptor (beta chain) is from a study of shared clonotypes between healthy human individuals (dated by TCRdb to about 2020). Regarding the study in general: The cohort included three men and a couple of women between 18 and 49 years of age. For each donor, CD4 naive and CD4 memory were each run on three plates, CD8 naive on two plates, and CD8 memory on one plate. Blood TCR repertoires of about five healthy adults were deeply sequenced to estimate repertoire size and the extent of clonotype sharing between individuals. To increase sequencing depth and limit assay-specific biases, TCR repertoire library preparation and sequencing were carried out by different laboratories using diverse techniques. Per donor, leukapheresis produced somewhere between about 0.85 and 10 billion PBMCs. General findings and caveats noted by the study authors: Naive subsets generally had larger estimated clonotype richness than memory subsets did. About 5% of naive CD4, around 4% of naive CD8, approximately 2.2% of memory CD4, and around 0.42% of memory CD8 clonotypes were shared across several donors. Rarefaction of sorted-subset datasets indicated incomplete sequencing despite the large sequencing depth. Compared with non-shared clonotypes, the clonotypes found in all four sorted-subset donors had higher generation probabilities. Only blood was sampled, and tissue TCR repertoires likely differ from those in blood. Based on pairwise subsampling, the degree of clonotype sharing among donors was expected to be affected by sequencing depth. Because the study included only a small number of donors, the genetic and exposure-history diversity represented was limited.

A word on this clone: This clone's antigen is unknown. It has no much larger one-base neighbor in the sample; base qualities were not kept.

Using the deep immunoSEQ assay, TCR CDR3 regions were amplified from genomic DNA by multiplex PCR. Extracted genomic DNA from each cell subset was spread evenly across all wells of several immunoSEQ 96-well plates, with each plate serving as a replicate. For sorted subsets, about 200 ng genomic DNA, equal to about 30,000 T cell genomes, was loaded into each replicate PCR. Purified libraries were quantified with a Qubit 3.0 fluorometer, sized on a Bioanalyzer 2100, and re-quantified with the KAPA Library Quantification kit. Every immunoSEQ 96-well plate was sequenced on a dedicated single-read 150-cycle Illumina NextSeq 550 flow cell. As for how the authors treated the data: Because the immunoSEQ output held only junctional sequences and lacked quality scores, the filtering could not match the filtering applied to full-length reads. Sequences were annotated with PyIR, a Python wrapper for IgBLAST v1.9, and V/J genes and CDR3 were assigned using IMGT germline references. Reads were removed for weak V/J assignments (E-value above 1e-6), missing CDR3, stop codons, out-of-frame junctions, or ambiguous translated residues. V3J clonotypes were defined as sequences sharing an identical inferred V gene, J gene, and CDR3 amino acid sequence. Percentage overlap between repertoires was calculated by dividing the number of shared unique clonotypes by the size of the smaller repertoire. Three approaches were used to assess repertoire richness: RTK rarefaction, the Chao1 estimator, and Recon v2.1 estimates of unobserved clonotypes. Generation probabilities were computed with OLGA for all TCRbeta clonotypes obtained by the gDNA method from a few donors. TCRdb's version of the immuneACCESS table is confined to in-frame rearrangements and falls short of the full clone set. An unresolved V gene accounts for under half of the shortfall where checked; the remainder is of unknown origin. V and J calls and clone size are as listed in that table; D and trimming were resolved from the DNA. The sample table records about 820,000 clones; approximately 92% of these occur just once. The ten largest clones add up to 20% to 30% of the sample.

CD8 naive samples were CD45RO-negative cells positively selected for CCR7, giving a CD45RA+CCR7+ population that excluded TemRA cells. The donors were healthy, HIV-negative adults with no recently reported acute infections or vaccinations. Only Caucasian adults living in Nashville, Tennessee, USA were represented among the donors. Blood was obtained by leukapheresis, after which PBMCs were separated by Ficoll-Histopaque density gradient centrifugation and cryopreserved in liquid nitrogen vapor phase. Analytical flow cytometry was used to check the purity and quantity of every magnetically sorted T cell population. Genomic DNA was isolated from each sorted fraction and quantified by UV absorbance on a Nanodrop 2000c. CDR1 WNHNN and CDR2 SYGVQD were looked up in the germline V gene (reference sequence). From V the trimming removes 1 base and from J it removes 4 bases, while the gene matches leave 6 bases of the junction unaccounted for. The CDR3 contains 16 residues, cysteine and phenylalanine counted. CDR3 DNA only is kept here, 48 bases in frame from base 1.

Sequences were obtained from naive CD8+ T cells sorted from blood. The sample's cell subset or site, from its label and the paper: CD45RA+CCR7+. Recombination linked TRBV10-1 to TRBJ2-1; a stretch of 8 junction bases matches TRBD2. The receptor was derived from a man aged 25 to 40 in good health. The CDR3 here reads CASSEFSGNLYNEQFF. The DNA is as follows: TGCGCCAGCAGTGAGTTTAGCGGGAATTTATACAATGAGCAGTTCTTC.